Listed below are T cell receptor beta chains from one sample, sequenced in a study of blood T cells in healthy people across ages. TCRdb redid the calling of the 5' RACE reads with MiXCR, one entry per CDR3 protein. Among 1,300,000 or so distinct CDR3 sequences listed, almost 60% were seen once. Sequencing was done on a sample of blood. These receptors were collected from a young man in good health. Both conserved end residues are part of each CDR3. Each record gives: CDR3 protein, D gene, J gene, V gene. The D gene is left open where the match is weak.

CDR3: CATSRALSISGANVLTF
D: .
J: TRBJ2-6
V: TRBV15

CDR3: CASSYSQWTDTQYF
D: .
J: TRBJ2-3
V: TRBV6-2/TRBV6-3

CDR3: CASSQRGQGPEAYNSPLHF
D: TRBD1
J: TRBJ1-6
V: TRBV4-3

CDR3: CASSQVSLSNQPQHF
D: .
J: TRBJ1-5
V: TRBV4-1

CDR3: CAISGLAGRYEQYF
D: TRBD2
J: .
V: TRBV10-3

CDR3: CASSLVASGSYEQYF
D: TRBD2
J: TRBJ2-7
V: TRBV7-9

CDR3: CASSYSISGLDEKLFF
D: .
J: TRBJ1-4
V: TRBV6-6

CDR3: CASSVDPSGRARETQYF
D: TRBD2
J: .
V: TRBV9

CDR3: CASSLYGDAAVNTQYF
D: .
J: TRBJ2-3
V: TRBV5-1

CDR3: CSARVGGRKNIQYF
D: .
J: TRBJ2-4
V: TRBV20-1

CDR3: CASSVASPYEQYF
D: .
J: TRBJ2-7
V: TRBV5-1

CDR3: CASKGRASTTNEKLFF
D: .
J: TRBJ1-4
V: TRBV6-5

CDR3: CAGSFVGGAYEQYF
D: .
J: TRBJ2-7
V: TRBV7-2

CDR3: CASSQQGSLAKNIQYF
D: .
J: TRBJ2-4
V: TRBV7-2

CDR3: CASDSGAGTDTQYF
D: TRBD2
J: TRBJ2-3
V: TRBV6-5

CDR3: CASSRDMNTEAFF
D: .
J: TRBJ1-1
V: TRBV5-1

CDR3: CSARGTGFTYNSPLHF
D: TRBD1
J: TRBJ1-6
V: TRBV20-1

CDR3: CASSQVLNTGELFF
D: .
J: TRBJ2-2
V: TRBV14

CDR3: CASTQTVMSSYEQYF
D: .
J: TRBJ2-7
V: TRBV6-6

CDR3: CAGSQRQGPSEQFF
D: TRBD1
J: TRBJ2-1
V: TRBV16

CDR3: CASSSSGEGGPTDTQYF
D: .
J: TRBJ2-3
V: TRBV28

CDR3: CASSPMWGALAYEQYF
D: .
J: TRBJ2-7
V: TRBV28

CDR3: CASSPTSGSYEQYF
D: TRBD2
J: TRBJ2-7
V: TRBV7-2

CDR3: CASSVSRATNEKLFF
D: .
J: TRBJ1-4
V: TRBV11-2

CDR3: CASSSVAGALSYNEQFF
D: TRBD2
J: TRBJ2-1
V: TRBV11-2

CDR3: CAIRGQGAEAFF
D: TRBD1
J: TRBJ1-1
V: TRBV10-3

CDR3: CATSMSGYNEQFF
D: .
J: TRBJ2-1
V: TRBV15

CDR3: CASSLSILALRTTDTQYF
D: TRBD2
J: TRBJ2-3
V: TRBV12-3/TRBV12-4

CDR3: CASSTGQGETQYF
D: TRBD1
J: TRBJ2-5
V: TRBV12-3/TRBV12-4

CDR3: CASSLGQGFTGELFF
D: .
J: TRBJ2-2
V: TRBV5-4

CDR3: CASSVDGRDPYEQYF
D: .
J: TRBJ2-7
V: TRBV9

CDR3: CASSSSVGVRGPTDTQYF
D: TRBD1
J: TRBJ2-3
V: TRBV7-9

CDR3: CSAPLAGGINEQFF
D: TRBD2
J: TRBJ2-1
V: TRBV20-1

CDR3: CASRARWGNYGYTF
D: .
J: TRBJ1-2
V: TRBV6-7

CDR3: CASSQDWGSEPQHF
D: .
J: TRBJ1-5
V: TRBV4-3

CDR3: CSVAGTSSVYEQYF
D: .
J: TRBJ2-7
V: TRBV29-1

CDR3: CASRTSGNQDTQYF
D: TRBD2
J: TRBJ2-3
V: TRBV10-2

CDR3: CASSPPSQGSYNEQYF
D: TRBD1
J: .
V: TRBV18

CDR3: CASSYSVARANYGYTF
D: .
J: TRBJ1-2
V: TRBV6-5

CDR3: CASSPLLFSYNEQFF
D: .
J: TRBJ2-1
V: TRBV3-1

CDR3: CASSRDRSYGYTF
D: TRBD1
J: TRBJ1-2
V: TRBV6-5

CDR3: CASSLAGQGLIIYEQYF
D: TRBD1
J: TRBJ2-7
V: TRBV5-1

CDR3: CASSQDIGASGVYEQYF
D: TRBD2
J: TRBJ2-7
V: TRBV4-3

CDR3: CASSSPRQGKGLAYEQYF
D: TRBD1
J: TRBJ2-7
V: TRBV12-3/TRBV12-4

CDR3: CAVLGGTFRNEQFF
D: .
J: TRBJ2-1
V: TRBV11-1

CDR3: CASSRRTGVQETQYF
D: .
J: TRBJ2-5
V: TRBV4-1

CDR3: CSARARQGDYEQYF
D: TRBD1
J: TRBJ2-7
V: TRBV20-1

CDR3: CASSLRGAGFGDTQYF
D: .
J: TRBJ2-3
V: TRBV27

CDR3: CATSGPSPGAIANTGELFF
D: .
J: TRBJ2-2
V: TRBV24-1

CDR3: CASSARDRGADTQYF
D: TRBD1
J: TRBJ2-3
V: TRBV4-1